This T cell receptor beta chain was recorded in a study of CD8 T cells in Susac syndrome. Random hexamers primed reverse transcription of about 0.45 to 1 ug RNA. From the immunoSEQ multiplex PCR reads, TCRdb called clonotypes with MiXCR, one entry per CDR3 protein. The sample has about 94,000 distinct CDR3 sequences, roughly 94% seen once. CD8+ and CD4+ T cells from blood underwent TCR beta sequencing, which was carried out in a high-throughput format. The CDR3 contains 11 residues. Trimming shortened V by 7 bases and J by 5 bases, and 8 bases separated the two germline ends. Germline CDR1 SNHLY, CDR2 FYNNEI.

The specimen was CD4+ T cells from PBMCs. J is TRBJ1-1 and V is TRBV2; TRBD1 might be the D (6 bases). The sequence derives from a human donor with Susac syndrome. The CDR3 loop reads CASKQGTEAFF. CDR3 nucleotide sequence: TGTGCCAGCAAACAGGGAACTGAAGCTTTCTTT.